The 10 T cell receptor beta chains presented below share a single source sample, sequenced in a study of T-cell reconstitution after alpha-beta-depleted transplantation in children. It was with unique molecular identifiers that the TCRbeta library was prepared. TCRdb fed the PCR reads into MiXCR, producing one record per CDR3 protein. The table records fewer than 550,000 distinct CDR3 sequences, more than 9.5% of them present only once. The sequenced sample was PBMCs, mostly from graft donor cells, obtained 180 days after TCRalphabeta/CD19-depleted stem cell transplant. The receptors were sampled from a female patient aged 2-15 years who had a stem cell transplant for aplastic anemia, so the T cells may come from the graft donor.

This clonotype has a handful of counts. CDR3 loop: CAGREGLKGSGYTF. DNA of the CDR3: TGTGCCGGGCGGGAAGGACTAAAAGGTAGCGGCTACACCTTC. V gene TRBV7-2 combines with J gene TRBJ1-2; no clear D gene. Germline CDR1 and CDR2: SGHTA and FQGNSA. Trimming left V 11 bases short and J 8 bases short, with 24 bases between. The length of the CDR3 is 14 residues.

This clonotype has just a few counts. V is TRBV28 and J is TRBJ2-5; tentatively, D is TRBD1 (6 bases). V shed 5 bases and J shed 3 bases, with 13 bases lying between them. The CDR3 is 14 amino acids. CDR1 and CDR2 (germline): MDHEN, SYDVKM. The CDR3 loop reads CASSPPAGEETQYF. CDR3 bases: TGTGCCAGCAGTCCCCCGGCAGGGGAAGAGACCCAGTACTTC.

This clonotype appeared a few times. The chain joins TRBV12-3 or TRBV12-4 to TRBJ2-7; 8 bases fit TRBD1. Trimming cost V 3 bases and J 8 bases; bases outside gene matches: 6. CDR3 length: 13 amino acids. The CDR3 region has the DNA TGTGCCAGCAGTTTTCCAGGGGGCAACCAGCAGTACGTC. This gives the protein CASSFPGGNQQYV.

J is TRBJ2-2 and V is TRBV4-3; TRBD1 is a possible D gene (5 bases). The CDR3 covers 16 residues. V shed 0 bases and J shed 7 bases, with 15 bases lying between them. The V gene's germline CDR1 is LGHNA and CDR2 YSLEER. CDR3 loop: CASSQDLPQGGGELFF. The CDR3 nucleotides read TGCGCCAGCAGCCAAGATCTCCCCCAGGGCGGCGGGGAGCTGTTTTTT.

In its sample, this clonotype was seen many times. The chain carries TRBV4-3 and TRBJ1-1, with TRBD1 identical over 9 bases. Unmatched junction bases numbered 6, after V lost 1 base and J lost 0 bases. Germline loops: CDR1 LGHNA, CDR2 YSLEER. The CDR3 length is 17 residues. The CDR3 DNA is TGCGCCAGCAGCCAAGTCGGGACAGGGAGCATGAACACTGAAGCTTTCTTT. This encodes CASSQVGTGSMNTEAFF.

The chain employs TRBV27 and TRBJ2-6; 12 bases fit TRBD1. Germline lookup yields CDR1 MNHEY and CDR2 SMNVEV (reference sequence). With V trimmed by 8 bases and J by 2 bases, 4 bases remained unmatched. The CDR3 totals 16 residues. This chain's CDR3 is CASAGQGATGANVLTF. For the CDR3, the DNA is TGTGCCAGCGCGGGACAGGGGGCTACTGGGGCCAACGTCCTGACTTTC.

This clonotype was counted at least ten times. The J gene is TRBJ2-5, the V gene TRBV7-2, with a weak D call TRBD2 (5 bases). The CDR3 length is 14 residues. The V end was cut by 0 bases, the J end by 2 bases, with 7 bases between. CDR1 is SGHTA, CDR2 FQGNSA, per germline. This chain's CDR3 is CASSLAREQETQYF. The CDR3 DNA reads TGTGCCAGCAGCTTAGCCCGGGAACAAGAGACCCAGTACTTC.

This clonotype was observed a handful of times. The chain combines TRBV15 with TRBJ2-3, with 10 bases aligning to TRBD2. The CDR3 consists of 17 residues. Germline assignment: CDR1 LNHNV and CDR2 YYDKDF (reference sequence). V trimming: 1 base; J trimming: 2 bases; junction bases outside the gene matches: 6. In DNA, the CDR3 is TGTGCCACCAGCAGAGGTCCGGGACTAGCGAACACAGATACGCAGTATTTT. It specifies CATSRGPGLANTDTQYF.

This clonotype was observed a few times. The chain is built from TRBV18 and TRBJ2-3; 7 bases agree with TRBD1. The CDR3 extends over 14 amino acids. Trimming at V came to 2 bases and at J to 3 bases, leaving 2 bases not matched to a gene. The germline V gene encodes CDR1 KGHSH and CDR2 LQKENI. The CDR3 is CASSPVRGTDTQYF. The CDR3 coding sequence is TGTGCCAGCTCACCAGTCAGGGGGACAGATACGCAGTATTTT.

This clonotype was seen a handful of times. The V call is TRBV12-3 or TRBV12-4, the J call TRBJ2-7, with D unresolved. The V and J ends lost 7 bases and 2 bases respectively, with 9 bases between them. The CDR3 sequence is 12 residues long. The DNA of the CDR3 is TGTGCCAGCAACATAGCCCCCTACGAGCAGTACTTC. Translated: CASNIAPYEQYF.